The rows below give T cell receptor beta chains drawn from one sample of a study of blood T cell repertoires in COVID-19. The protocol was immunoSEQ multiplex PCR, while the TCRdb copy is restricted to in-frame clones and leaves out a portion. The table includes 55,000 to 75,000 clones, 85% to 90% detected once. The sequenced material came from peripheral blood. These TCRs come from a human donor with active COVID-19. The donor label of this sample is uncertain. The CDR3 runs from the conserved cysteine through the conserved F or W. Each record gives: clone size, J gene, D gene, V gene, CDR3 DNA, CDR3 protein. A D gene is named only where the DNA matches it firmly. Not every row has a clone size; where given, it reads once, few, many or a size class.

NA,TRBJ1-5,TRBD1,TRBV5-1,TGCGCCAGCAGCTTGGGGGCAGGGGGTTATAGCAATCAGCCCCAGCATTTT,CASSLGAGGYSNQPQHF
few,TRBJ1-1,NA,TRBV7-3,TGTGCCAGCAGCTTAACTCCCAGGGTAGATGAAGCTTTCTTT,CASSLTPRVDEAFF
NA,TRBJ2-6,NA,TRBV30,TGTGCCTGGAGTGTACTATTGAACAGGGCAAACTCTGGGGCCAACGTCCTGACTTTC,CAWSVLLNRANSGANVLTF
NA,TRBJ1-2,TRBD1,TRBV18,TGTGCCAGCTCACCACCGCCAGACAGGGGCTATGGCTACACCTTC,CASSPPPDRGYGYTF
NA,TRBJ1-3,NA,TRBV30,TGTGCCTGGACAAACTCTGGAAACACCATATATTTT,CAWTNSGNTIYF
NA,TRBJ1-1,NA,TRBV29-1,TGCAGCGTTGAAGATCGGCGGGAAGCTTTCTTT,CSVEDRREAFF
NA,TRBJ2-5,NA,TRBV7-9,TGTGCCAGCAGCTCCCCCCTCCAAGAGACCCAGTACTTC,CASSSPLQETQYF
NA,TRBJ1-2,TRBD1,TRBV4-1,TGCGCCAGCAGCTACGAGGGGGCAGGGAACTATGGCTACACCTTC,CASSYEGAGNYGYTF
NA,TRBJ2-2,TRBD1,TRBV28,TGTGCCAGCAGTATCAGGGGGACCGGGGAGCTGTTTTTT,CASSIRGTGELFF
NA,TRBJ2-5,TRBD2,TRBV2,TGTGCCAGCAGTGGACTAGCGGGAAAAGAGACCCAGTACTTC,CASSGLAGKETQYF
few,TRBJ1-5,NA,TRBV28,TGTGCCAGCAGTTTGACAGGTAGCAATCAGCCCCAGCATTTT,CASSLTGSNQPQHF
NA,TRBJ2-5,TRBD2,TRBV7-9,TGTGCCAGCAGCCCAGAGGGGGCTAGCGGGAGAGAGACCCAGTACTTC,CASSPEGASGRETQYF
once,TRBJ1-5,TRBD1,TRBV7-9,TGTGCCAGCAGCTTAGGTCAGGCAGGGGGCAGCAATCAGCCCCAGCATTTT,CASSLGQAGGSNQPQHF
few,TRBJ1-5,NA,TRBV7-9,TGTGCCAGCAGCGCGACCGGGCAGCCCCAGCATTTT,CASSATGQPQHF
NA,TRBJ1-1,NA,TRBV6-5,TGTGCCAGCACTCCGACAGTCATGAACACTGAAGCTTTCTTT,CASTPTVMNTEAFF
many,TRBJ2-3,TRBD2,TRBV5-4,TGTGCCAGCAGCTCCGGGACTATCGGGCCCGCATCGCAGTATTTT,CASSSGTIGPASQYF
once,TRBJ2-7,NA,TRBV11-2,TGTGCCAGCAGCGTTTTCCCTTCAGAACCCTACGAGCAGTACTTC,CASSVFPSEPYEQYF
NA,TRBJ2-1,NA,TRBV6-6,TGTGCCAGCAGGCCCCGAGCGGGCCTCTCCTACAATGAGCAGTTCTTC,CASRPRAGLSYNEQFF
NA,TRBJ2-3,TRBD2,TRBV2,TGTGCCAGCCAGGGACTAGCGGGAGGGCGAAATACGCAGTATTTT,CASQGLAGGRNTQYF
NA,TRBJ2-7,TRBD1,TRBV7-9,TGTGCCAGCAGCTTAGGACAGGGCGGGTCCTACGAGCAGTACTTC,CASSLGQGGSYEQYF
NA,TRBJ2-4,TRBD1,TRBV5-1,TGCGCCAGCAGCTCGCTTTCGGACAGGGACATTCAGTACTTC,CASSSLSDRDIQYF
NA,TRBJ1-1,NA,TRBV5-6,TGTGCCAGCACCCCCGCCGAGGTGAACCCTAACACTGAAGCTTTCTTT,CASTPAEVNPNTEAFF
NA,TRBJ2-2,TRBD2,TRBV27,TGTGCCAGCAGTTTAGTCAGCGGGAGAGGAACCGGGGAGCTGTTTTTT,CASSLVSGRGTGELFF
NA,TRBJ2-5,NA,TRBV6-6,TGTGCCAGCAGTTACGCAGGACAAGAGACCCAGTACTTC,CASSYAGQETQYF
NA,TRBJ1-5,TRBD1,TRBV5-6,TGTGCCAGCAGCTTGATGGGACAGGCAGATCAGCCCCAGCATTTT,CASSLMGQADQPQHF
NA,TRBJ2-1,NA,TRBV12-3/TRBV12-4,TGTGCCAGCACCCTAACCAATGAGCAGTTCTTC,CASTLTNEQFF
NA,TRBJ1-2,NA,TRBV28,TGTGCCAGCAGTTTATCAGGGTTTTATGGCTACACCTTC,CASSLSGFYGYTF
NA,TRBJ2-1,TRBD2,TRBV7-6,TGTGCCAGCAGCTTAGTAGCGGGGGGGCTCAATGAGCAGTTCTTC,CASSLVAGGLNEQFF
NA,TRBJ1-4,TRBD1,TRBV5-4,TGTGCCAGCAGTCCCGGGACAGTAAAGGAAAAACTGTTTTTT,CASSPGTVKEKLFF
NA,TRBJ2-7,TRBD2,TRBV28,TGTGCCAGCAGTTCCTCCGGGACTAGCGAGTACGAGCAGTACTTC,CASSSSGTSEYEQYF
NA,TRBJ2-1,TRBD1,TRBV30,TGTGCCTGGAGTGTAATGGGACAGGGGATCCCAAAGCAGTTCTTC,CAWSVMGQGIPKQFF
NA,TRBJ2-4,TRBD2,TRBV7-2,TGTGCCAGCAGCGCCGGACTAGCGGAAAACATTCAGTACTTC,CASSAGLAENIQYF
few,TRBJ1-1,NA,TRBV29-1,TGCAGCGTTGATGTACGGGCGGGTACTGAAGCTTTCTTT,CSVDVRAGTEAFF
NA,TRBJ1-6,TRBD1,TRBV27,TGTGCCAGCAGTTTATCGTGGACAGGACTAAATTCACCCCTCCACTTT,CASSLSWTGLNSPLHF
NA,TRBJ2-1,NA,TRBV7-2,TGTGCCAGCAGCTTAGCGGCAGGCACCTACAATGAGCAGTTCTTC,CASSLAAGTYNEQFF
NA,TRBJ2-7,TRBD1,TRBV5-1,TGCGCCAGCCAAACAGGGGGTGGGTACGAGCAGTACTTC,CASQTGGGYEQYF
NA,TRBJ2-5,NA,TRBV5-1,TGCGCCAGCAGCAAACAGGGTCGGGGAGAGACCCAGTACTTC,CASSKQGRGETQYF
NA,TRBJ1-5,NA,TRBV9,TGTGCCAGCAGCGTAGGCAGGGACAATCAGCCCCAGCATTTT,CASSVGRDNQPQHF
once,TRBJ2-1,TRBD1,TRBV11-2,TGTGCCAGCAGGCCAGGGGGCAACTACAATGAGCAGTTCTTC,CASRPGGNYNEQFF
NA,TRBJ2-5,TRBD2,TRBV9,TGTGCCAGCAGCGTGATGGCTAGCGGGAGGGGTTCCCAAGAGACCCAGTACTTC,CASSVMASGRGSQETQYF
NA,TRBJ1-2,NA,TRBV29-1,TGCAGCGTTGGGACCCAATCCCCTGGACTTTATGGCTACACCTTC,CSVGTQSPGLYGYTF
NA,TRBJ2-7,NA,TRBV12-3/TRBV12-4,TGTGCCAGCAGTTACGGGGGCGAGCAGTACTTC,CASSYGGEQYF
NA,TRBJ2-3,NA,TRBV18,TGTGCCAGCTCACCCGAGGGGGGGACAGATACGCAGTATTTT,CASSPEGGTDTQYF
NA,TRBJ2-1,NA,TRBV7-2,TGTGCCAGCAGACGGGGGGACACTCCGTATGAGTGGCAGTTCTTC,CASRRGDTPYEWQFF
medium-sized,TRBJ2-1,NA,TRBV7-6,TGTGCCAGCAGCCCCCAGTTGGGGGCACGCTCCTACAATGAGCAGTTCTTC,CASSPQLGARSYNEQFF